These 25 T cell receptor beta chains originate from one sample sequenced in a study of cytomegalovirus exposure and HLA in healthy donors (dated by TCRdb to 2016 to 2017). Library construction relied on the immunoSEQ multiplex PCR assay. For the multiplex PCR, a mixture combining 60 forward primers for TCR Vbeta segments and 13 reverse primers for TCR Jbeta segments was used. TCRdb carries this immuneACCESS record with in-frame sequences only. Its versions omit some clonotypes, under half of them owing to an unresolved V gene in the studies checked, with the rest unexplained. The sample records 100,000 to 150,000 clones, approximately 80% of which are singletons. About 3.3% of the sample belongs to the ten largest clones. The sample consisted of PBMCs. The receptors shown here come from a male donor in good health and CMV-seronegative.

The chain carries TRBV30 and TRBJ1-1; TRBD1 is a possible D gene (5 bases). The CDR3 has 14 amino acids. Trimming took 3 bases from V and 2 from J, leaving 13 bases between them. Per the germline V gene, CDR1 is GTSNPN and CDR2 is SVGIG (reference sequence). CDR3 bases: TGTGCCTGGAGACTCGAAGGGGTTAACACTGAAGCTTTCTTT. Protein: CAWRLEGVNTEAFF.

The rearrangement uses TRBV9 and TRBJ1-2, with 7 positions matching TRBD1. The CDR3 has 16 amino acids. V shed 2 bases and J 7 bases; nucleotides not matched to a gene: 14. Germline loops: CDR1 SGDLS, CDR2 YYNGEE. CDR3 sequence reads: CASSVSSRDRESGYTF. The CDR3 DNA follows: TGTGCCAGCAGCGTCAGTAGCCGCGACAGGGAATCTGGCTACACCTTC.

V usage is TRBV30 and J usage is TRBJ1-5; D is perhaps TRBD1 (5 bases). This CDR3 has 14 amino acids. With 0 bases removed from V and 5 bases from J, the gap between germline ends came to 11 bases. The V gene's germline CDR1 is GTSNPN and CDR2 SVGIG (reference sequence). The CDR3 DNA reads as TGTGCCTGGAGTGTGGGGGGGTCTTATCAGCCCCAGCATTTT. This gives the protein CAWSVGGSYQPQHF.

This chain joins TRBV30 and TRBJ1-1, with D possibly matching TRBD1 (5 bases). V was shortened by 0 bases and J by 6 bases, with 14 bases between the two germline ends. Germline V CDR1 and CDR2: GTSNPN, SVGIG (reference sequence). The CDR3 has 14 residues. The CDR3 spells CAWSVWSSGAEAFF. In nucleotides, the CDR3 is TGTGCCTGGAGTGTATGGTCTTCGGGGGCTGAAGCTTTCTTT.

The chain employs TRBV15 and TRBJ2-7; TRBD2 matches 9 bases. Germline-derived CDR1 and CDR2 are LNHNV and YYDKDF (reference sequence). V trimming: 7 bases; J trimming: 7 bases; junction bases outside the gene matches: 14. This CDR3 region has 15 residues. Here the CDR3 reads CATTPKRGELREQYF. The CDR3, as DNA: TGTGCCACCACGCCAAAGCGGGGGGAGCTAAGAGAGCAGTACTTC.

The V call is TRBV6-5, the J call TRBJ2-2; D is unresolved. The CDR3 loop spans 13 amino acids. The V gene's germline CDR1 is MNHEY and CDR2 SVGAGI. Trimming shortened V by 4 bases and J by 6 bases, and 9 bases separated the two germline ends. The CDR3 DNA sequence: TGTGCCAGCAGTTGCTCTGGGCCCGGGGAGCTGTTTTTT. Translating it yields CASSCSGPGELFF.

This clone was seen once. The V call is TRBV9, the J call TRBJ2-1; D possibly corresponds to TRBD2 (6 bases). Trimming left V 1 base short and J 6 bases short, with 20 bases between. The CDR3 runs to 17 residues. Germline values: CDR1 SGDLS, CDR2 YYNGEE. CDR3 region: CASSVRPSGLGLNEQFF. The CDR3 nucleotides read TGTGCCAGCAGCGTAAGGCCCTCGGGACTGGGACTCAATGAGCAGTTCTTC.

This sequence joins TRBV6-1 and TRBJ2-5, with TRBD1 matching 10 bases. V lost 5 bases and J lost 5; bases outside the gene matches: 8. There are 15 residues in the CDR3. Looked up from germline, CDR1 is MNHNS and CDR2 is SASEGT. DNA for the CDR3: TGTGCCAGCAGTAGGGACAGGGGTAAAGGGGAGACCCAGTACTTC. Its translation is CASSRDRGKGETQYF.

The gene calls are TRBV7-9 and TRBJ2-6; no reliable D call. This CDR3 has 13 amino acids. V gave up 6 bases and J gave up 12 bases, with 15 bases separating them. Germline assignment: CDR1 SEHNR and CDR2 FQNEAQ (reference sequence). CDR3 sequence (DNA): TGTGCCAGCAGTCCTGTCACATCCCCCGTCCTGACTTTC. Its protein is CASSPVTSPVLTF. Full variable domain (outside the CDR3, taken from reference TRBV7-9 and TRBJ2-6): DTGVSQNPRHKITKRGQNVTFRCDPISEHNRLYWYRQTLGQGPEFLTYFQNEAQLEKSRLLSDRFSAERPKGSFSTLEIQRTEQGDSAMYLCASSPVTSPVLTFGAGSRLTVL.

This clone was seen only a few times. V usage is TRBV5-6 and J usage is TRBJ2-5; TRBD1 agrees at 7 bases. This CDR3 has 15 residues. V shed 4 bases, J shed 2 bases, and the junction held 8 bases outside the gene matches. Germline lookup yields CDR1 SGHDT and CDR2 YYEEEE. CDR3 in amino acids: CASSQEPGQQETQYF. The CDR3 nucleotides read TGTGCCAGCAGCCAAGAGCCGGGACAGCAAGAGACCCAGTACTTC.

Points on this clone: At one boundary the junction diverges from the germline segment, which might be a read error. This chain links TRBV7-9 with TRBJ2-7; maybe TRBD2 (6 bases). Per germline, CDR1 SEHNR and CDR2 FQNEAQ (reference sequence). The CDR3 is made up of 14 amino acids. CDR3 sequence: CSSSSSSVSYEQYF. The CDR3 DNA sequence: TGTTCCAGCAGCTCCTCTAGCGTCTCCTACGAGCAGTACTTC. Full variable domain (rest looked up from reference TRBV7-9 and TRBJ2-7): DTGVSQNPRHKITKRGQNVTFRCDPISEHNRLYWYRQTLGQGPEFLTYFQNEAQLEKSRLLSDRFSAERPKGSFSTLEIQRTEQGDSAMYLCSSSSSSVSYEQYFGPGTRLTVT.

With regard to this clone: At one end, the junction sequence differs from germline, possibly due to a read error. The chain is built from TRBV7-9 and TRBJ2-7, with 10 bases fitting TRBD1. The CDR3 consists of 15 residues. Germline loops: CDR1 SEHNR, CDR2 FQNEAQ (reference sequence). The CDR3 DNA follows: TGTTCCAGCAGCGGATGGGACAGGGGTCCCTACGAGCAGTACTTC. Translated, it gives CSSSGWDRGPYEQYF.

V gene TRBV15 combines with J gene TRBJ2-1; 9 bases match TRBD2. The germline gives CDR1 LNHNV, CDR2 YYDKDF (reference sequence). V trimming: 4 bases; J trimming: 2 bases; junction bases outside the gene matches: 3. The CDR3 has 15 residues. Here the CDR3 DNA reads TGTGCCACCAGCATGGCTAGCGGGGCCTACAATGAGCAGTTCTTC. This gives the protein CATSMASGAYNEQFF.

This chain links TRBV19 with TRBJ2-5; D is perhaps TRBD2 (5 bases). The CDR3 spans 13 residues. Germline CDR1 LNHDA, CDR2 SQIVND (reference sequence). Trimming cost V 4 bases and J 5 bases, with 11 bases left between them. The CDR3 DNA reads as TGTGCCAGTAGTACGATCCCGGGGGAGACCCAGTACTTC. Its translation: CASSTIPGETQYF.

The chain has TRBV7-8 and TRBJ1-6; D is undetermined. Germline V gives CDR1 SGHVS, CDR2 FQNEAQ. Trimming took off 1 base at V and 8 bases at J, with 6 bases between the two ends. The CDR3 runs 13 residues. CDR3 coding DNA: TGTGCCAGCAGCTTAGGGGGAGATTCACCCCTCCACTTT. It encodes CASSLGGDSPLHF.

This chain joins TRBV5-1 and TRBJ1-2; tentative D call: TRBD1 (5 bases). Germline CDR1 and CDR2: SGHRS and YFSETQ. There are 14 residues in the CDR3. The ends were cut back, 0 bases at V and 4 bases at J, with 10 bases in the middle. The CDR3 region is CASSLGQTVYGYTF. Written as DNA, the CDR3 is TGCGCCAGCAGCTTGGGACAGACAGTCTATGGCTACACCTTC.

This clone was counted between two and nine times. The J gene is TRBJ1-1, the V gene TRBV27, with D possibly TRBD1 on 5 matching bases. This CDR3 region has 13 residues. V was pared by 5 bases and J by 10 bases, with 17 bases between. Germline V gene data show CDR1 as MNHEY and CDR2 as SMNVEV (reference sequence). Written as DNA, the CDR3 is TGTGCCAGCAGTCCCGTGGGGACTGGTAGAGCTTTCTTT. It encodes CASSPVGTGRAFF.

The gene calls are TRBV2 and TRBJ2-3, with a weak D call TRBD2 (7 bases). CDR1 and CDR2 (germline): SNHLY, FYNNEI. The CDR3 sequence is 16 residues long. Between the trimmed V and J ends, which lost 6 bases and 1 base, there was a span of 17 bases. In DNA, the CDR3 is TGTGCCAGCAGGGGGCGGGGGCACCGGGGCACAGATACGCAGTATTTT. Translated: CASRGRGHRGTDTQYF. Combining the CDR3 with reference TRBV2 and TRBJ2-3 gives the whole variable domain EPEVTQTPSHQVTQMGQEVILRCVPISNHLYFYWYRQILGQKVEFLVSFYNNEISEKSEIFDDQFSVERPDGSNFTLKIRSTKLEDSAMYFCASRGRGHRGTDTQYFGPGTRLTVL.

DNA for the CDR3: TGTGCCAGGAAGACAGGGGTGTCTAGGGCCGGGGAGCTGTTTTTT. The encoded protein is CARKTGVSRAGELFF. V and J are TRBV6-1 and TRBJ2-2, with TRBD1 identical over 8 bases. Trimming removed 9 bases from V and 6 bases from J; junction bases left unmatched: 12. The CDR3 spans 15 residues. CDR1 MNHNS and CDR2 SASEGT come from the germline V gene.

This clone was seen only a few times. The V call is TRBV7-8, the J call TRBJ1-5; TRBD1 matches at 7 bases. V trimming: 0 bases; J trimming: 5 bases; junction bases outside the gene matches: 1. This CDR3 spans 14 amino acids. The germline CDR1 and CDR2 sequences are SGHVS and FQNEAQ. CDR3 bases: TGTGCCAGCAGCTTAGCAGGGGGCCATCAGCCCCAGCATTTT. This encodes CASSLAGGHQPQHF.

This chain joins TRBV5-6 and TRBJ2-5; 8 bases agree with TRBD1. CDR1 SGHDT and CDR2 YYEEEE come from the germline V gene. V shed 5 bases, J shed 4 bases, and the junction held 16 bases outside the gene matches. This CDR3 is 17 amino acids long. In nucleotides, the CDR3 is TGTGCCAGCAGTACCCTTTTTTCAGGGGGCCAAGGAGAGACCCAGTACTTC. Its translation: CASSTLFSGGQGETQYF.

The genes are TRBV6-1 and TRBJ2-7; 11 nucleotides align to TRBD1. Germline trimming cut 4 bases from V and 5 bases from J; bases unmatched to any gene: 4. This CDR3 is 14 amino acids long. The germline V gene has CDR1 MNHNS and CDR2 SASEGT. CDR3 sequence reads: CASSAGTGGNEQYF. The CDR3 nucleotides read TGTGCCAGCAGTGCCGGGACAGGGGGGAACGAGCAGTACTTC.

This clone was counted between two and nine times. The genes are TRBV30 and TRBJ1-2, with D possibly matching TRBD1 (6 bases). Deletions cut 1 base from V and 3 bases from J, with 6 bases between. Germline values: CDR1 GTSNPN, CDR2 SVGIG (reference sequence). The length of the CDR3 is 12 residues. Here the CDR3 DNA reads TGTGCCTGGAGTGCAGGGGACTATGGCTACACCTTC. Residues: CAWSAGDYGYTF.

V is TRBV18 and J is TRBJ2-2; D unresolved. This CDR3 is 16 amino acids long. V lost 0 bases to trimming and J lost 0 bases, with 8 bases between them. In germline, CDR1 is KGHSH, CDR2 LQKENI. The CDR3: CASSPPTVANTGELFF. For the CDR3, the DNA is TGTGCCAGCTCACCACCGACTGTCGCGAACACCGGGGAGCTGTTTTTT.

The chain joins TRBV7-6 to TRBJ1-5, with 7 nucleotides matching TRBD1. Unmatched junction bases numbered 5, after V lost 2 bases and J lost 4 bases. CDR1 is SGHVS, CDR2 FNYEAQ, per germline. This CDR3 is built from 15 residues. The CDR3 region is CASSLIGGWNQPQHF. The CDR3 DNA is TGTGCCAGCAGCTTAATAGGGGGCTGGAATCAGCCCCAGCATTTT.